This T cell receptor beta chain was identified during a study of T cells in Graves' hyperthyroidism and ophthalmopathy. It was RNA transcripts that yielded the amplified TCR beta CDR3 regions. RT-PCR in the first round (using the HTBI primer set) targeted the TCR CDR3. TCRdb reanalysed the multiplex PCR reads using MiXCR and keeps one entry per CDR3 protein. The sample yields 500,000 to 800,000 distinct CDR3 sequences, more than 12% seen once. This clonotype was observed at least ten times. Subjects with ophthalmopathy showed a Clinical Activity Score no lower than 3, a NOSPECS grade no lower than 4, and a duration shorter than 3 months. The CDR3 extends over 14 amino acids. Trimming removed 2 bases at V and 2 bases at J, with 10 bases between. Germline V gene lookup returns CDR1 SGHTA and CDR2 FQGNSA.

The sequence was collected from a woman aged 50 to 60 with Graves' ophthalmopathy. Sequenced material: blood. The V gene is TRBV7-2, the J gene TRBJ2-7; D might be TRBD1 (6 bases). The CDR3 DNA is TGTGCCAGCAGCTTAAATAGGGGGACCTACGAGCAGTACTTC. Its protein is CASSLNRGTYEQYF.